Listed below are T cell receptor beta chains from one sample, sequenced in a study of cytomegalovirus exposure and HLA in healthy donors. Generated by immunoSEQ multiplex PCR, the TCRdb table keeps only in-frame clones and is missing some. The table lists some 140,000 clones, around 80% of them singletons. Sequencing was performed on PBMCs. Receptor source: a man under 40 in good health. CDR3s include the opening cysteine and the closing phenylalanine or tryptophan. A D gene is named only where the DNA matches it firmly. Not all rows give a size; the values are once, few, many and, for expanded clones, a class.

NA | 13 | TRBJ1-1 | TRBV11-3 | NA | CASSLRVGTEAFF | TGTGCCAGCAGCTTACGGGTCGGAACTGAAGCTTTCTTT
TRBD1 | 15 | TRBJ2-5 | TRBV11-2 | once | CASSSTTGGRETQYF | TGTGCCAGCAGCTCAACTACAGGGGGCAGGGAGACCCAGTACTTC
NA | 15 | TRBJ1-4 | TRBV27 | NA | CASSPGQSHNEKLFF | TGTGCCAGCAGTCCCGGACAGAGTCATAATGAAAAACTGTTTTTT
TRBD2 | 15 | TRBJ2-3 | TRBV18 | NA | CASSPRDYYTDTQYF | TGTGCCAGCTCACCACGGGACTACTACACAGATACGCAGTATTTT
NA | 17 | TRBJ2-2 | TRBV9 | NA | CASSPRLEAGSTGELFF | TGTGCCAGCAGCCCCCGTCTTGAGGCGGGCTCTACCGGGGAGCTGTTTTTT
NA | 13 | TRBJ1-3 | TRBV5-1 | NA | CASRAGSGNTIYF | TGCGCCAGCCGCGCGGGTAGTGGAAACACCATATATTTT
NA | 16 | TRBJ2-1 | TRBV27 | NA | CASSLRGTSSYNEQFF | TGTGCCAGCAGTTTAAGGGGGACCAGCTCCTACAATGAGCAGTTCTTC
TRBD2 | 18 | TRBJ2-1 | TRBV11-3 | NA | CASSLDLPGVAGYNEQFF | TGTGCCAGCAGCTTAGATCTCCCCGGGGTAGCGGGATACAATGAGCAGTTCTTC
NA | 16 | TRBJ1-5 | TRBV19 | NA | CASSISFPGFGQPQHF | TGTGCCAGTAGTATTAGTTTCCCGGGATTTGGTCAGCCCCAGCATTTT
TRBD1 | 15 | TRBJ2-5 | TRBV5-1 | NA | CASRLGQGVGETQYF | TGCGCCAGCAGACTAGGACAGGGGGTGGGAGAGACCCAGTACTTC